Detailed here is one TCR beta chain. Per the original data handling: The assay estimated nucleated cells by amplifying reference gene primers. Clones were sequenced by immunoSEQ multiplex PCR, and TCRdb holds only the in-frame ones, with some missing. V, J and clone size are taken as reported in that table, and D and trimming were inferred from the DNA itself. Of 50,000 to 75,000 clones in the sample, around 73% were seen once. These data originate in a study of blood T cell repertoires in COVID-19. Study as a whole: Researchers got acute and convalescent COVID-19 samples from the United States, Italy and Spain.

The clonotype comes from an elderly man with active or convalescent COVID-19. Sequences were obtained from peripheral blood.

The CDR3 DNA reads as TGTGCCAGTACTCCAGGGACAGGCGCGAACACTGAAGCTTTCTTT. It specifies CASTPGTGANTEAFF. The chain combines TRBV19 with TRBJ1-1, with 8 bases matching TRBD1. From germline, CDR1 is LNHDA and CDR2 SQIVND (reference sequence). V gave up 7 bases and J gave up 1 base; unmatched junction bases: 8. This CDR3 region has 15 residues.